These 21 T cell receptor beta chains share one sample of origin, sequenced in a study of response to subunit inactivated influenza vaccine. TCRdb reprocessed the RT-PCR reads via MiXCR and lists one record per CDR3 protein. The sample holds about 480,000 distinct CDR3 sequences, roughly 25% seen once. The source was CD4+ T cells sorted from PBMCs, collected about 5 days after vaccination. All receptors come from a man aged 45-60 years who received an inactivated influenza vaccine.

This clonotype was observed a few times. The V gene is TRBV5-1, the J gene TRBJ2-1; 11 bases are a match to TRBD2. Looked up from germline, CDR1 is SGHRS and CDR2 is YFSETQ. The CDR3 has 16 amino acids. V trimming: 1 base; J trimming: 6 bases; junction bases outside the gene matches: 6. Written as DNA, the CDR3 is TGCGCCAGCAGCTTGCTAGCGGGAGGCCCCCTCAATGAGCAGTTCTTC. This translates into CASSLLAGGPLNEQFF.

The rearrangement links TRBV10-3 to TRBJ2-7, with TRBD2 matching over 9 bases. The J segment lost 3 bases and the V segment lost 3 bases, leaving 6 bases of the junction unmatched. The CDR3 is 15 amino acids. Germline V lookup: CDR1 ENHRY, CDR2 SYGVKD. In DNA, the CDR3 is TGTGCCATCAGTGAAGGGCTAGCGGGAAGCTACGAGCAGTACTTC. Translation gives CAISEGLAGSYEQYF.

This clonotype turned up a few times. This rearrangement joins TRBV20-1 to TRBJ2-3; TRBD2 matches at 8 bases. This CDR3 is 14 amino acids long. Per the germline V gene, CDR1 is DFQATT and CDR2 is SNEGSKA (reference sequence). After removal of 7 bases from V and 1 base from J, the junction contained 7 bases not matched to a gene. Here the CDR3 reads CSGYAGGGTDTQYF. The DNA of the CDR3 is TGCAGTGGTTATGCGGGGGGAGGCACAGATACGCAGTATTTT.

This clonotype was recorded only once. This chain connects TRBV20-1 to TRBJ2-7; D ambiguous. Germline V gene data show CDR1 as DFQATT and CDR2 as SNEGSKA (reference sequence). The CDR3 is made up of 12 amino acids. V dropped 6 bases and J dropped 4 bases, with 13 bases sitting between them. CDR3: CSADRGEYEQYF. CDR3 DNA sequence: TGCAGTGCCGATCGTGGAGAGTACGAGCAGTACTTC.

The chain uses TRBV11-2 and TRBJ2-1; 11 bases align to TRBD2. Germline V CDR1 and CDR2: SGHAT, FQNNGV. CDR3 length: 19 residues. Trimming removed 5 bases from V and 0 bases from J; junction bases left unmatched: 12. CDR3 amino acids: CASSPTGLAGGRSYNEQFF. The CDR3, as DNA: TGTGCCAGCAGCCCGACGGGTCTAGCGGGGGGACGCTCCTACAATGAGCAGTTCTTC.

This clonotype showed up just a few times. V is TRBV19 and J is TRBJ1-5; D ambiguous. The CDR3 has 15 amino acids. Germline loops: CDR1 LNHDA, CDR2 SQIVND (reference sequence). V was shortened by 5 bases and J by 0 bases, with 11 bases between the two germline ends. The CDR3 sequence: CASSSTVYSNQPQHF. The CDR3 DNA reads as TGTGCCAGTAGTTCAACAGTGTATAGCAATCAGCCCCAGCATTTT.

The rearrangement uses TRBV6-6 and TRBJ1-5; D is unclear. This CDR3 has 11 residues. CDR1 is MNHNY, CDR2 SVGAGI, per germline (reference sequence). With 2 bases removed from V and 11 bases from J, the gap between germline ends came to 7 bases. CDR3 DNA sequence: TGTGCCAGCAGTTACGCTGGGGCCCAGCATTTT. It specifies CASSYAGAQHF.

The gene calls are TRBV6-2 or TRBV6-3 and TRBJ1-2; D is possibly TRBD1 (5 bases). The CDR3 has 14 amino acids. CDR1 MNHEY and CDR2 SVGEGT come from the germline V gene. Trimming stripped 2 bases from V and 4 bases from J, with 11 bases between. The CDR3 DNA is TGTGCCAGCAGTTACCGCGGGGCCTCCTATGGCTACACCTTC. Encoded protein: CASSYRGASYGYTF.

The chain employs TRBV4-2 and TRBJ2-2; D not resolved. V lost 0 bases, J lost 6 bases, and 8 bases lay in between. Per germline, CDR1 LGHNA and CDR2 YNFKEQ. CDR3 length: 14 amino acids. CDR3 coding DNA: TGTGCCAGCAGCCAAGAAAATTGGCCCGGGGAGCTGTTTTTT. This gives the protein CASSQENWPGELFF.

The V call is TRBV6-2 or TRBV6-3, the J call TRBJ1-2, with a weak D call TRBD1 (5 bases). Per germline, CDR1 MNHEY and CDR2 SVGEGT. V was trimmed by 7 bases and J by 8 bases, leaving 20 bases between them. This CDR3 is 14 amino acids long. The CDR3 loop reads CASTRYDSGGGYTF. In DNA form, the CDR3 reads TGTGCCAGCACTAGGTACGACAGCGGCGGAGGCTACACCTTC.

The genes are TRBV7-9 and TRBJ2-5; D is ambiguous. V shed 5 bases and J shed 2 bases, with 18 bases lying between them. This CDR3 is 16 amino acids long. The V gene's germline CDR1 is SEHNR and CDR2 FQNEAQ (reference sequence). CDR3 loop: CASSRGWAGEQETQYF. CDR3 sequence (DNA): TGTGCCAGCAGCCGTGGTTGGGCAGGCGAACAAGAGACCCAGTACTTC.

A few counts support this clonotype. The chain has TRBV28 and TRBJ2-7; TRBD1 matches 7 bases. V was pared by 7 bases and J by 2 bases, with 5 bases of the junction left unmatched. Germline CDR1 is MDHEN and CDR2 is SYDVKM. CDR3 length: 13 residues. The CDR3 DNA reads as TGTGCCAGCACCCCGGGACAGACCTACGAGCAGTACTTC. Its protein product is CASTPGQTYEQYF.

The chain links TRBV25-1 to TRBJ1-1, with D uncertain. V shed 1 base and J shed 1 base, with 10 bases lying between them. Germline V gene data show CDR1 as MGHDK and CDR2 as SYGVNS. The CDR3 contains 15 residues. Written as DNA, the CDR3 is TGTGCCAGCAGTGAATTTGCAGGAGGGAACACTGAAGCTTTCTTT. It specifies CASSEFAGGNTEAFF.

The V and J genes are TRBV20-1 and TRBJ2-5; TRBD2 matches 11 bases. The germline V gene has CDR1 DFQATT and CDR2 SNEGSKA (reference sequence). V was pared by 6 bases and J by 4 bases, with 4 bases of the junction left unmatched. The CDR3 has 13 amino acids. CDR3 in amino acids: CSAALAGGETQYF. CDR3 coding DNA: TGCAGTGCCGCCCTAGCGGGGGGAGAGACCCAGTACTTC.

This clonotype was seen only a few times. The chain combines TRBV7-2 with TRBJ1-2, with 8 bases aligning to TRBD1. CDR1 and CDR2 from the germline V gene are SGHTA and FQGNSA. V was pared by 3 bases and J by 7 bases, with 10 bases of the junction left unmatched. This CDR3 is 15 amino acids long. The CDR3 is CASSFTPGGWGGYTF. In nucleotides, the CDR3 is TGTGCCAGCAGCTTTACTCCAGGGGGCTGGGGTGGCTACACCTTC.

This chain links TRBV5-4 with TRBJ2-5; the D gene is possibly TRBD2 (5 bases). The CDR3 extends over 15 amino acids. Germline V lookup: CDR1 SGHNT, CDR2 YYREEE (reference sequence). Trimming left V 3 bases short and J 1 base short, with 13 bases between. The CDR3 here is CASSYFAEAQETQYF. In nucleotides, the CDR3 is TGTGCCAGCAGCTACTTCGCGGAGGCCCAAGAGACCCAGTACTTC. The full variable domain, its missing parts supplied by reference TRBV5-4 and TRBJ2-5, is ETGVTQSPTHLIKTRGQQVTLRCSSQSGHNTVSWYQQALGQGPQFIFQYYREEENGRGNFPPRFSGLQFPNYSSELNVNALELDDSALYLCASSYFAEAQETQYFGPGTRLLVL.

V and J are TRBV3-1 and TRBJ2-7, with a tentative D call TRBD1 (6 bases). The V gene's germline CDR1 is LGHDT and CDR2 YNNKEL (reference sequence). V lost 1 base and J 5 bases, leaving 15 bases between the germline ends. The CDR3 covers 15 residues. The CDR3 sequence is CASSQGTGNENEQYF. The DNA for the CDR3 is TGTGCCAGCAGCCAAGGTACAGGGAACGAGAACGAGCAGTACTTC.

V gene TRBV7-3 combines with J gene TRBJ2-1; 13 nucleotides match TRBD2. CDR1 is SGHTA and CDR2 is FQGTGA in the germline V gene. The CDR3 runs to 17 residues. With V trimmed by 5 bases and J by 3 bases, 7 bases remained unmatched. CDR3 DNA sequence: TGTGCCAGCAGCAATCCCGGGACTAGCGGGGTCTACAATGAGCAGTTCTTC. Translation: CASSNPGTSGVYNEQFF. Together with reference TRBV7-3 and TRBJ2-1, the CDR3 gives the full variable domain: GAGVSQTPSNKVTEKGKYVELRCDPISGHTALYWYRQSLGQGPEFLIYFQGTGAADDSGLPNDRFFAVRPEGSVSTLKIQRTERGDSAVYLCASSNPGTSGVYNEQFFGPGTRLTVL.

The V and J genes are TRBV5-6 and TRBJ1-2; D unclear. The V and J ends lost 4 bases and 4 bases respectively, with 14 bases between them. Germline V lookup: CDR1 SGHDT, CDR2 YYEEEE. This CDR3 is built from 14 residues. In nucleotides, the CDR3 is TGTGCCAGCAGCGGCGGACGGAACTCCTATGGCTACACCTTC. Translated: CASSGGRNSYGYTF.

This clonotype was picked up one time. The rearrangement joins TRBV3-1 to TRBJ2-2; 7 bases line up with TRBD2. Germline CDR1 is LGHDT and CDR2 is YNNKEL (reference sequence). The CDR3 contains 15 residues. Unmatched junction bases numbered 5, after V lost 2 bases and J lost 5 bases. The CDR3 sequence: CASSQSAGVTGELFF. The CDR3 DNA sequence: TGTGCCAGCAGCCAATCGGCGGGAGTTACCGGGGAGCTGTTTTTT. Variable domain in full (rest from reference TRBV3-1 and TRBJ2-2): DTAVSQTPKYLVTQMGNDKSIKCEQNLGHDTMYWYKQDSKKFLKIMFSYNNKELIINETVPNRFSPKSPDKAHLNLHINSLELGDSAVYFCASSQSAGVTGELFFGEGSRLTVL.

This chain uses TRBV28 with TRBJ2-1, with TRBD2 matching 7 bases. The length of the CDR3 is 13 residues. Germline V gene data show CDR1 as MDHEN and CDR2 as SYDVKM. Trimming cost V 6 bases and J 6 bases; bases outside gene matches: 5. Here the CDR3 DNA reads TGTGCCAGCAGACGGGAGGTAGCCAATGAGCAGTTCTTC. Its protein product is CASRREVANEQFF.